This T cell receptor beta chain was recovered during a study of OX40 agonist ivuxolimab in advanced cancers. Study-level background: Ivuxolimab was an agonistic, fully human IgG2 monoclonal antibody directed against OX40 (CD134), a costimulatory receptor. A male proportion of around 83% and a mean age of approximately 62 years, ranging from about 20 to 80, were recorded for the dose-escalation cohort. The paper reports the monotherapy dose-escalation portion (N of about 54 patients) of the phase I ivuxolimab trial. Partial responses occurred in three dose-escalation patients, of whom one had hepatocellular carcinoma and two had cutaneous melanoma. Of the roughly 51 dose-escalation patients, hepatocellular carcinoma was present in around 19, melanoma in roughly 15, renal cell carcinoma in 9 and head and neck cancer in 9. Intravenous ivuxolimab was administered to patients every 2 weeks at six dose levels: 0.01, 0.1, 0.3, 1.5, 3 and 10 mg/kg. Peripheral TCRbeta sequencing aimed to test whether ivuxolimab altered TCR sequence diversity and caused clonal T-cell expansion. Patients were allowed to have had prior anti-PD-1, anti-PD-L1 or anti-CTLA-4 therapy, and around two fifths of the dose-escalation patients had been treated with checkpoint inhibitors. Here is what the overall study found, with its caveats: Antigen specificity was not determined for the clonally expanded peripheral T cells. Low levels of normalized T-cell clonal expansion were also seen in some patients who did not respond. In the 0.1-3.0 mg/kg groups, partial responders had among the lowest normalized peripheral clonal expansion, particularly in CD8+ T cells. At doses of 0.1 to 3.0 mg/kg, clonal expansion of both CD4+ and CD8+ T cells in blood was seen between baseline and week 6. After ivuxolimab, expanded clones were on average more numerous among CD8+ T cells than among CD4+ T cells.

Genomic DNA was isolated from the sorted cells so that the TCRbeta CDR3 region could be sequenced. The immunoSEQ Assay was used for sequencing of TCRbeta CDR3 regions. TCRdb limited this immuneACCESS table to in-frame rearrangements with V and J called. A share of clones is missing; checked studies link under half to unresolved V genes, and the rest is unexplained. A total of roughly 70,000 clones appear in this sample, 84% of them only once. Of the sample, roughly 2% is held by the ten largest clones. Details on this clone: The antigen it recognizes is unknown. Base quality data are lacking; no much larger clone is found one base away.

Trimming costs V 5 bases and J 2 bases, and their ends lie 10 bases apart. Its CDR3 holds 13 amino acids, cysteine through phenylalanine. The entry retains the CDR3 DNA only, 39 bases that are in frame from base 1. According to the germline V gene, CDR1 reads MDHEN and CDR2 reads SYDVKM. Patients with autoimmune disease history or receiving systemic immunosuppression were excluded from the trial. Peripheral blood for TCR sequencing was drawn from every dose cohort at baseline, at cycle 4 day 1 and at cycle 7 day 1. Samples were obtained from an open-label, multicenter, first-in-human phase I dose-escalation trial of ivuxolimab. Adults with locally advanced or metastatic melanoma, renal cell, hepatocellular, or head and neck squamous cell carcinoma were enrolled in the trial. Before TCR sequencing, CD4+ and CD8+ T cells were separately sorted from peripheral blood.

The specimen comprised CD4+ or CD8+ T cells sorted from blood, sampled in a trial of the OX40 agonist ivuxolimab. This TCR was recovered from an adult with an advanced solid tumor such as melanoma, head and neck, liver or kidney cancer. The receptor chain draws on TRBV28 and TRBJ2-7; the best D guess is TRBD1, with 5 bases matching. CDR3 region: CASSLTGPYEQYF. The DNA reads TGTGCCAGCAGTCTAACAGGTCCCTACGAGCAGTACTTC.